Listed below are T cell receptor beta chains from one sample, sequenced in a study of blood T cell repertoires in COVID-19. Generated by immunoSEQ multiplex PCR, the TCRdb table keeps only in-frame clones and is missing some. The sample has approximately 210,000 clones; roughly 94% are singletons. Sample: peripheral blood. All receptors derive from a man between 25 and 39 years old with acute or convalescent COVID-19. Both conserved end residues are part of each CDR3. Fields, in order: V gene, D gene, J gene, clone size, CDR3 length, CDR3 DNA, CDR3 protein. A D gene is named only where the DNA matches it firmly. The listing skips clone size in some rows; elsewhere it reads once, few, many or a size class.

>TRBV29-1|TRBD1|TRBJ2-7|-|13
TGCAGCGTTGGGACAGGGCGCCTCTACGAGCAGTACTTC
CSVGTGRLYEQYF
>TRBV19|TRBD1|TRBJ1-4|once|15
TGTGCCAGTAGCGACAGGGGCGAAACTAATGAAAAACTGTTTTTT
CASSDRGETNEKLFF
>TRBV6-1|-|TRBJ2-4|-|19
TGTGCCAGCAGTGAAGCACTTATTGGGGGCCCAGGGGCCAAAAACATTCAGTACTTC
CASSEALIGGPGAKNIQYF
>TRBV6-6|-|TRBJ1-6|-|14
TGTGCCAGCAGTTACAGGGAGATGAATTCACCCCTCCACTTT
CASSYREMNSPLHF
>TRBV7-9|TRBD2|TRBJ2-5|-|16
TGTGCCAGCAGCTTTTACCCTAGCGGGAGGGGAGAGACCCAGTACTTC
CASSFYPSGRGETQYF
>TRBV19|-|TRBJ2-1|-|14
TGTGCCACCCACGACGGGACACCTTACAATGAGCAGTTCTTC
CATHDGTPYNEQFF
>TRBV5-4|TRBD2|TRBJ2-6|-|17
TGTGCCAGCAGCTTGTCTAGCGGGGGCTCTGGGGCCAACGTCCTGACTTTC
CASSLSSGGSGANVLTF
>TRBV5-4|-|TRBJ1-4|-|14
TGTGCCAGCAGCTTGGGAGTAATAGATGAAAAACTGTTTTTT
CASSLGVIDEKLFF
>TRBV11-2|TRBD1|TRBJ2-5|-|15
TGTGCCAGCAGCTTACAGACGGACAGGGGGGAGACCCAGTACTTC
CASSLQTDRGETQYF
>TRBV5-1|TRBD1|TRBJ1-2|-|13
TGCGCCAGCAGCCAGGGACAGGGGTATGGCTACACCTTC
CASSQGQGYGYTF
>TRBV28|-|TRBJ1-2|-|15
TGTGCCAGCAGTTTTATCGGGGTGGTAGGCTATGGCTACACCTTC
CASSFIGVVGYGYTF
>TRBV11-2|TRBD2|TRBJ2-3|-|16
TGTGCCAGCAGCCCCGGACTAGCGGGGAGCACAGATACGCAGTATTTT
CASSPGLAGSTDTQYF
>TRBV27|-|TRBJ2-7|-|13
TGTGCCAGCAGTTTGGACAGAACCTACGAGCAGTACTTC
CASSLDRTYEQYF
>TRBV7-9|-|TRBJ2-6|-|15
TGTGCCAGCAGCTCAAGTGAGTCTGGGGCCAACGTCCTGACTTTC
CASSSSESGANVLTF
>TRBV9|TRBD1|TRBJ2-2|-|16
TGTGCCAGCAGCGTTGACAGGGGGTTTGACACCGGGGAGCTGTTTTTT
CASSVDRGFDTGELFF
>TRBV7-2|-|TRBJ2-5|-|17
TGTGCCAGCAGCCCTCGAGGAGGCAGATCGCCCCCAGAGACCCAGTACTTC
CASSPRGGRSPPETQYF
>TRBV28|-|TRBJ1-4|-|13
TGTGCCAGCAATTCCCAGGGCCGGGAAAAACTGTTTTTT
CASNSQGREKLFF
>TRBV10-1|TRBD1|TRBJ2-2|-|13
TGCGCCAGCAGGGGACAGGGGGCCGGGGAGCTGTTTTTT
CASRGQGAGELFF
>TRBV2|-|TRBJ1-5|-|14
TGTGCCAGCAGGGGGACACCCGTAGGTCAGCCCCAGCATTTT
CASRGTPVGQPQHF
>TRBV7-2|TRBD1|TRBJ1-5|-|16
TGTGCCAGCAGCGACCGGGACAGGGGTAGCAATCAGCCCCAGCATTTT
CASSDRDRGSNQPQHF
>TRBV14|-|TRBJ2-7|-|13
TGTGCCAGCTCACTAGTGGGATCCTACGAGCAGTACTTC
CASSLVGSYEQYF
>TRBV18|TRBD2|TRBJ2-3|-|15
TGTGCCAGCTCGCCGGGACTAGCCCCCACAGATACGCAGTATTTT
CASSPGLAPTDTQYF
>TRBV2|-|TRBJ1-5|-|12
TGTGCCAGCAGTGCAGGGAATCAGCCCCAGCATTTT
CASSAGNQPQHF
>TRBV15|TRBD1|TRBJ1-6|-|15
TGTGCCACCAGCAGAGATCCACAGGGGGAATCGGCCCTCCACTTT
CATSRDPQGESALHF
>TRBV28|TRBD1|TRBJ2-7|-|14
TGTGCCAGCAGTTTATGGGACAGGGTATACGAGCAGTACTTC
CASSLWDRVYEQYF
>TRBV4-1|TRBD2|TRBJ2-5|-|16
TGCGCCAGCAGCCAATCGGTGGTAGCGGGGGAAGAGACCCAGTACTTC
CASSQSVVAGEETQYF
>TRBV28|TRBD2|TRBJ2-1|-|13
TGTGCCAGCACCCTAGCGGGGTACAATGAGCAGTTCTTC
CASTLAGYNEQFF
>TRBV30|TRBD1|TRBJ1-1|-|13
TGTGCCTGGAGTACTCAGGGGGTCACTGAAGCTTTCTTT
CAWSTQGVTEAFF
>TRBV5-1|TRBD1|TRBJ1-4|-|17
TGCGCCAGCAGCTCGGGGAAGGGGGCCGCAACTAATGAAAAACTGTTTTTT
CASSSGKGAATNEKLFF
>TRBV18|-|TRBJ2-5|-|13
TGTGCCAGCTCACCACATCAGGGGGAGACCCAGTACTTC
CASSPHQGETQYF
>TRBV9|TRBD2|TRBJ2-7|-|15
TGTGCAAGCAGCCCCGGGACTAGCGGTTACTACGAGCAGTACTTC
CASSPGTSGYYEQYF
>TRBV28|-|TRBJ2-7|-|15
TGTGCCAGCACTATGGGGAGCACCTTCTCCTACGAGCAGTACTTC
CASTMGSTFSYEQYF
>TRBV19|TRBD2|TRBJ2-7|-|15
TGTGCCAGTAACAAACGCGGACTAGAGCGAGGCGAGCAGTACTTC
CASNKRGLERGEQYF
>TRBV19|-|TRBJ1-4|-|14
TGTGCCAGTAGTTTACAGCTAACTAATGAAAAACTGTTTTTT
CASSLQLTNEKLFF
>TRBV4-2|TRBD1|TRBJ1-3|-|16
TGTGCCAGCAGCCAGGGGGACAGGTTCTCTGGAAACACCATATATTTT
CASSQGDRFSGNTIYF
>TRBV5-6|TRBD1|TRBJ2-7|-|15
TGTGCCAGCAGAACATCCGGGACAGGGAACTACGAGCAGTACTTC
CASRTSGTGNYEQYF
>TRBV30|TRBD1|TRBJ1-5|-|16
TGTGCCTGGAGTCCGACAGGGGGCGCGGGCAATCAGCCCCAGCATTTT
CAWSPTGGAGNQPQHF
>TRBV10-3|TRBD1|TRBJ1-1|-|15
TGTGCCATCAGTGAGAGGGACAGGGGGAACACTGAAGCTTTCTTT
CAISERDRGNTEAFF
>TRBV6-6|-|TRBJ1-1|few|12
TGTGCCAGCACCATTCTGAACACTGAAGCTTTCTTT
CASTILNTEAFF
>TRBV19|TRBD2|TRBJ2-1|-|15
TGTGCCAGTAAATTAACTAGCGGGGAGTACAATGAGCAGTTCTTC
CASKLTSGEYNEQFF
>TRBV9|-|TRBJ1-1|-|13
TGTGCCAGCAGCGTAGTTTCTAACACTGAAGCTTTCTTT
CASSVVSNTEAFF
>TRBV3-1/TRBV3-2|TRBD2|TRBJ2-7|once|16
TGTGCCAGCAGCCGAGGGACTAGCGGGAGGAACTACGAGCAGTACTTC
CASSRGTSGRNYEQYF
>TRBV30|TRBD2|TRBJ2-7|-|15
TGTGCCTGGAGAAAAGCGGGAGGGCCCTACTACGAGCAGTACTTC
CAWRKAGGPYYEQYF
>TRBV19|TRBD2|TRBJ2-2|-|17
TGTGCCAGTAGTATAGGTCGGACGGGAGGACCCCCCGGGGAGCTGTTTTTT
CASSIGRTGGPPGELFF
>TRBV28|TRBD1|TRBJ1-2|-|13
TGTGCCAGCCGGGACAGCGTGTCTCATGGCTACACCTTC
CASRDSVSHGYTF
>TRBV6-6|-|TRBJ1-5|few|14
TGTGCCAGCGAGCTCACAGGATCAAATCAGCCCCAGCATTTT
CASELTGSNQPQHF
>TRBV18|TRBD1|TRBJ2-1|-|15
TGTGCCAGCTCATCCTTGGGACAGGGGAGGAATGAGCAGTTCTTC
CASSSLGQGRNEQFF
>TRBV3-1/TRBV3-2|-|TRBJ2-2|-|16
TGTGCCAGCAGCCAAGATTACAGGGTAGTTACCGGGGAGCTGTTTTTT
CASSQDYRVVTGELFF
>TRBV19|-|TRBJ2-3|-|15
TGTGCCAGTAGTTTCGTGGACAGCCGCACAGATACGCAGTATTTT
CASSFVDSRTDTQYF
>TRBV9|TRBD1|TRBJ1-2|-|14
TGTGCCAGCAGCGGAATAGACAGGGTTGGAGGCTACACCTTC
CASSGIDRVGGYTF
>TRBV12-3/TRBV12-4|-|TRBJ1-2|-|12
TGTGCCAGCAGCCCCTCGTTTTATGGCTACACCTTC
CASSPSFYGYTF
>TRBV18|-|TRBJ2-3|-|13
TGTGCCAGCTCACCGAATTTGATGGCTAGCAAGTATTTT
CASSPNLMASKYF
>TRBV2|TRBD1|TRBJ1-2|-|14
TGTGCCAGCAGTGGACAGGGCTTCGTAGGAGGCTACACCTTC
CASSGQGFVGGYTF
>TRBV5-8|-|TRBJ2-3|-|17
TGTGCCAGCAGCTTGGCAGGAGGGGCCCTTAACACAGATACGCAGTATTTT
CASSLAGGALNTDTQYF
>TRBV24-1|-|TRBJ2-5|-|15
TGTGCCACCAGTGATTTTCGGGGGAGCCAAGAGACCCAGTACTTC
CATSDFRGSQETQYF
>TRBV5-6|-|TRBJ2-1|-|13
TGTGCCAGCAGCGTATACAGTTACAATGAGCAGTTCTTC
CASSVYSYNEQFF
>TRBV7-9|-|TRBJ1-5|few|16
TGTGCCAGCAGCTTTGGGGGCGAGGGATCCAATCAGCCCCAGCATTTT
CASSFGGEGSNQPQHF
>TRBV30|-|TRBJ2-6|-|15
TGTGCCTGGATAGTTCGGGGGAGTGGGGCCAACGTCCTGACTTTC
CAWIVRGSGANVLTF
>TRBV4-1|-|TRBJ2-3|-|14
TGCGCCAGCAGCCTCGATCTATACACAGATACGCAGTATTTT
CASSLDLYTDTQYF
>TRBV7-9|TRBD1|TRBJ1-3|few|14
TGTGCCAGCAGACGACAGGGGCATTCCAACACCATATATTTT
CASRRQGHSNTIYF